This passage covers 3 T cell receptor beta chains from one sample sequenced in a study of T cell responses to AZD1222 COVID-19 vaccine. Method: immunoSEQ multiplex PCR; TCRdb's copy keeps in-frame clones and lacks some. The sample yields 140,000 to 150,000 clones, roughly 92% seen once. The source was peripheral blood, collected on day 0 of AZD1222 vaccination. The receptors were sampled from an adult in good health.

The CDR3 sequence is CASSLGGASSYNEQFF. The CDR3 region has the DNA TGTGCCAGCAGCTTAGGCGGGGCGAGCTCCTACAATGAGCAGTTCTTC. V gene TRBV7-3 combines with J gene TRBJ2-1; D may be TRBD2 (6 bases). Trimming took 2 bases from V and 0 from J, leaving 11 bases between them. Per germline, CDR1 SGHTA and CDR2 FQGTGA. CDR3 length equals 16 residues.

The rearrangement joins TRBV5-6 to TRBJ1-5, with D perhaps matching TRBD1 (5 bases). Germline lookup yields CDR1 SGHDT and CDR2 YYEEEE. This CDR3 has 13 amino acids. The V gene lost 4 bases and the J gene lost 4 bases, with 9 bases spanning the gap. The CDR3 here is CASSPWGNQPQHF. Here the CDR3 DNA reads TGTGCCAGCAGCCCTTGGGGGAATCAGCCCCAGCATTTT.

The rearrangement uses TRBV10-1 and TRBJ2-7; weak D call: TRBD2 (6 bases). V gave up 0 bases and J gave up 0 bases, with 12 bases separating them. Germline CDR1 reads WNHNN; CDR2 reads SYGVQD (reference sequence). This CDR3 spans 16 amino acids. The CDR3 is CASSESLTAGSYEQYF. The CDR3 DNA reads as TGCGCCAGCAGTGAGTCTCTGACAGCGGGCTCCTACGAGCAGTACTTC.